This T cell receptor (beta chain) was sequenced in a study of blood T cell repertoires in COVID-19. Study in general: The origin of the acute and convalescent COVID-19 samples was the United States, Italy and Spain.

Repertoires were generated with immunoSEQ multiplex PCR, while TCRdb's copy carries only in-frame clones and drops some. Of around 300,000 clones in the sample, 75% to 90% were seen once. The sequence came from a woman aged 25 to 39 with active or convalescent COVID-19. Material: peripheral blood.

The CDR3 sequence: CASSWTGGAGTDTQYF. DNA for the CDR3: TGCGCCAGCAGCTGGACAGGGGGCGCGGGGACAGATACGCAGTATTTT. The chain recombines TRBV5-1 with TRBJ2-3, with TRBD1 matching over 11 bases. The germline gives CDR1 SGHRS, CDR2 YFSETQ. There are 16 residues in the CDR3. V lost 3 bases, J lost 3 bases, and 6 bases stayed unmatched.